The next 27 T cell receptor beta chains were all read from a single sample in a study of CD8+ T cells in alopecia areata. cDNA reverse transcribed from extracted RNA served as the sequencing template. Some clones are missing from TCRdb's copy, which holds only in-frame ones; the method was immunoSEQ multiplex PCR. The table has under 250,000 clones, approximately 67% seen once. Documented treatment: oral pan-JAK inhibitor, 5-10 mg twice daily. The sequencing used CD4+ T cells sorted from blood, collected at approximately week 45, from a patient treated with tofacitinib. The origin of the receptors is a human donor with alopecia areata.

This sequence joins TRBV5-6 and TRBJ2-4; possibly TRBD2 for D (5 bases). The CDR3 extends over 13 amino acids. V was shortened by 1 base and J by 5 bases, with 7 bases between the two germline ends. The germline gives CDR1 SGHDT, CDR2 YYEEEE. CDR3 residues: CASSLPRENIQYF. In nucleotides, the CDR3 is TGTGCCAGCAGCTTGCCGCGGGAAAACATTCAGTACTTC.

This sequence joins TRBV10-3 and TRBJ2-1; 9 nucleotides line up with TRBD2. Germline trimming cut 3 bases from V and 7 bases from J; bases unmatched to any gene: 13. CDR3 length equals 17 residues. The germline CDR1 and CDR2 sequences are ENHRY and SYGVKD. The CDR3 reads CAISDRGAGGTSNEQFF. Here the CDR3 DNA reads TGTGCCATCAGTGATCGGGGAGCGGGGGGCACTTCTAATGAGCAGTTCTTC.

This clone was detected many times. Germline is not matched at one junction end, which may reflect a read error. The gene calls are TRBV6-6 and TRBJ1-6, with no clear D. Germline V gene sequence: CDR1 MNHNY, CDR2 SVGAGI (reference sequence). The CDR3 contains 13 residues. Here the CDR3 DNA reads TGTGCCAGCAGGCCGTACTATGATTCACCCCTCCACTTT. Residues: CASRPYYDSPLHF.

This clone turned up a few times. V is TRBV11-2 and J is TRBJ1-4; a possible D gene is TRBD1 (5 bases). Looked up from germline, CDR1 is SGHAT and CDR2 is FQNNGV. V was shortened by 3 bases and J by 7 bases, with 12 bases between the two germline ends. This CDR3 region has 14 residues. CDR3 residues: CASSLAGLGEKLFF. The CDR3 DNA is TGTGCCAGCAGCTTGGCAGGGTTGGGTGAAAAACTGTTTTTT.

This rearrangement joins TRBV7-3 to TRBJ2-7; D unresolved. The V end lost 3 bases, the J end lost 2 bases, and 11 bases lay between the germline ends. Germline values: CDR1 SGHTA, CDR2 FQGTGA. This CDR3 region has 14 residues. CDR3 sequence: CASSFRPGPYEQYF. The DNA for the CDR3 is TGTGCCAGCAGCTTCCGACCGGGTCCCTACGAGCAGTACTTC.

The chain links TRBV11-1 to TRBJ1-1; 9 bases are shared with TRBD1. Unmatched junction bases numbered 4, after V lost 4 bases and J lost 4 bases. Germline values: CDR1 SGHAT, CDR2 FQDESV (reference sequence). The CDR3 is 14 amino acids. The CDR3: CASSSDRGSTEAFF. The CDR3 DNA is TGTGCCAGCAGCTCTGACAGGGGGAGCACTGAAGCTTTCTTT.

This chain joins TRBV2 and TRBJ1-2; D ambiguous. V lost 1 base and J lost 4, with 4 bases in between. Germline loops: CDR1 SNHLY, CDR2 FYNNEI. The CDR3 totals 12 residues. CDR3 amino acids: CASSEGSYGYTF. CDR3 bases: TGTGCCAGCAGTGAAGGGTCCTATGGCTACACCTTC. The entire variable domain, with the rest obtained from reference TRBV2 and TRBJ1-2, is as follows: EPEVTQTPSHQVTQMGQEVILRCVPISNHLYFYWYRQILGQKVEFLVSFYNNEISEKSEIFDDQFSVERPDGSNFTLKIRSTKLEDSAMYFCASSEGSYGYTFGSGTRLTVV.

The genes are TRBV7-9 and TRBJ2-2, with D perhaps matching TRBD1 (8 bases). V was clipped by 5 bases and J by 7 bases, with 23 bases between them. The CDR3 has 17 residues. Looked up from germline, CDR1 is SEHNR and CDR2 is FQNEAQ (reference sequence). The CDR3 loop is CASSSGTGIDADGELFF. The CDR3, as DNA: TGTGCCAGCAGCAGCGGGACAGGCATCGATGCTGACGGGGAGCTGTTTTTT. The full variable domain, its missing parts supplied by reference TRBV7-9 and TRBJ2-2, is DTGVSQNPRHKITKRGQNVTFRCDPISEHNRLYWYRQTLGQGPEFLTYFQNEAQLEKSRLLSDRFSAERPKGSFSTLEIQRTEQGDSAMYLCASSSGTGIDADGELFFGEGSRLTVL.

A word on this clone: Other DNA sequences in the same sample also yield this CDR3. CDR3: CSGGTQTTDTQYF. CDR3 DNA: TGCAGCGGAGGGACACAAACCACAGATACGCAGTATTTT. The V and J genes are TRBV29-1 and TRBJ2-3, with D tentatively TRBD1 (6 bases). In germline, CDR1 is SQVTM, CDR2 ANQGSEA. Trimming removed 7 bases at V and 2 bases at J, with 13 bases between. The CDR3 sequence is 13 residues long.

As regards this clone: The same CDR3 also results from other DNA sequences found in this sample. V and J are TRBV7-9 and TRBJ2-4; 8 bases agree with TRBD1. The ends lost 5 bases at V and 6 bases at J; junction bases unmatched: 3. Germline V CDR1 and CDR2: SEHNR, FQNEAQ (reference sequence). This CDR3 has 13 residues. CDR3 in DNA: TGTGCCAGCAGCCGTACAGGGGGAAACATTCAGTACTTC. Translated, it gives CASSRTGGNIQYF.

The V and J genes are TRBV6-1 and TRBJ1-5; D not resolved. Germline V gene data show CDR1 as MNHNS and CDR2 as SASEGT. Deletions cut 3 bases from V and 4 bases from J, with 1 base between. This CDR3 contains 11 residues. CDR3: CASSENQPQHF. The CDR3, as DNA: TGTGCCAGCAGTGAGAATCAGCCCCAGCATTTT.

This clone was seen a few times. The V and J genes are TRBV15 and TRBJ2-6; D perhaps matches TRBD2 (5 bases). The ends were cut back, 1 base at V and 0 bases at J, with 7 bases in the middle. The germline V gene has CDR1 LNHNV and CDR2 YYDKDF (reference sequence). This CDR3 comprises 16 residues. The CDR3 bases are TGTGCCACCAGCAGAGGGACTGGCTCTGGGGCCAACGTCCTGACTTTC. Its translation is CATSRGTGSGANVLTF.

The chain uses TRBV7-2 and TRBJ1-2, with 7 bases identical to TRBD1. The J segment lost 0 bases and the V segment lost 6 bases, leaving 10 bases of the junction unmatched. From germline, CDR1 is SGHTA and CDR2 FQGNSA. This CDR3 has 16 amino acids. CDR3 in amino acids: CASSSAGGVANYGYTF. The DNA of the CDR3 is TGTGCCAGCAGTTCGGCAGGGGGAGTCGCTAACTATGGCTACACCTTC.

Only one count was recorded for this clone. The V gene is TRBV7-2, the J gene TRBJ2-3; 11 nucleotides agree with TRBD1. The CDR3 is 15 residues long. Unmatched junction bases numbered 5, after V lost 6 bases and J lost 3 bases. CDR1 and CDR2 (germline): SGHTA, FQGNSA. CDR3 in amino acids: CASSLDRGRTDTQYF. The DNA for the CDR3 is TGTGCCAGCAGTCTGGACAGGGGGCGAACAGATACGCAGTATTTT.

The genes are TRBV30 and TRBJ1-5, with D hard to call. V dropped 3 bases and J dropped 3 bases, with 9 bases sitting between them. Germline V gives CDR1 GTSNPN, CDR2 SVGIG (reference sequence). The CDR3 consists of 13 residues. CDR3 nucleotide sequence: TGTGCCTGGAGGGCCGGGTCCAATCAGCCCCAGCATTTT. Translation gives CAWRAGSNQPQHF.

This clone has only one observation. This chain joins TRBV29-1 and TRBJ2-1; D not resolved. V gave up 5 bases and J gave up 0 bases, with 14 bases separating them. The V gene's germline CDR1 is SQVTM and CDR2 ANQGSEA. The length of the CDR3 is 15 residues. The CDR3 is CSVLPRKSSYNEQFF. Written as DNA, the CDR3 is TGCAGCGTTTTACCCCGTAAGAGCTCCTACAATGAGCAGTTCTTC.

V is TRBV7-8 and J is TRBJ2-5; TRBD1 matches at 8 bases. Germline V gene data show CDR1 as SGHVS and CDR2 as FQNEAQ. V dropped 0 bases and J dropped 6; count of bases not matched to a gene: 3. This CDR3 is built from 14 residues. In DNA, the CDR3 is TGTGCCAGCAGCTTAGCTAACAGGGGGAAGACCCAGTACTTC. It is translated as CASSLANRGKTQYF.

There are a few counts of this clone. V and J are TRBV7-6 and TRBJ1-1, with a tentative D call TRBD1 (6 bases). V was clipped by 2 bases and J by 2 bases, with 9 bases between them. Germline CDR1 SGHVS, CDR2 FNYEAQ. This CDR3 is 14 amino acids long. CDR3 in DNA: TGTGCCAGCAGCTTAAGGGACACCAACACTGAAGCTTTCTTT. This translates into CASSLRDTNTEAFF.

The V call is TRBV19, the J call TRBJ2-5; D might be TRBD2 (5 bases). From germline, CDR1 is LNHDA and CDR2 SQIVND (reference sequence). Trimming removed 6 bases from V and 4 bases from J, with 15 bases in between. The CDR3 has 14 amino acids. CDR3 protein: CASRQPGLVETQYF. CDR3 bases: TGTGCCAGTAGGCAACCCGGACTCGTAGAGACCCAGTACTTC.

The chain employs TRBV30 and TRBJ1-1; D gene ambiguous. The CDR3 extends over 11 amino acids. In germline, CDR1 is GTSNPN, CDR2 SVGIG (reference sequence). The V and J ends lost 7 bases and 6 bases respectively, with 12 bases between them. The DNA for the CDR3 is TGTGCCTTGAGGGTAGCACCTGAAGCTTTCTTT. This codes for CALRVAPEAFF.

The chain is built from TRBV2 and TRBJ1-5; perhaps TRBD1 as D (5 bases). With 7 bases removed from V and 1 base from J, the gap between germline ends came to 14 bases. Germline V lookup: CDR1 SNHLY, CDR2 FYNNEI. This CDR3 is built from 15 residues. Written as DNA, the CDR3 is TGTGCCAGCACTAGGGGCGCTGAAAGCAATCAGCCCCAGCATTTT. Translating it yields CASTRGAESNQPQHF.

The chain links TRBV14 to TRBJ2-7, with D possibly matching TRBD2 (6 bases). V was shortened by 3 bases and J by 3 bases, with 6 bases between the two germline ends. The length of the CDR3 is 12 residues. Germline CDR1 SGHDN, CDR2 FVKESK. DNA for the CDR3: TGTGCCAGCAGCCAGACTAGCTACGAGCAGTACTTC. This sequence encodes CASSQTSYEQYF.

This clone has more than one count but fewer than ten. The rearrangement joins TRBV20-1 to TRBJ2-1; unclear D gene. CDR1 is DFQATT, CDR2 SNEGSKA, per germline (reference sequence). This CDR3 spans 9 amino acids. The CDR3 region has the DNA TGCCGACCCTATACGGAGCAGTTCTTC. It encodes CRPYTEQFF.

The chain joins TRBV5-1 to TRBJ1-1; 7 bases agree with TRBD1. V lost 4 bases and J lost 4; bases outside the gene matches: 4. This CDR3 is 13 amino acids long. The germline V gene has CDR1 SGHRS and CDR2 YFSETQ. Here the CDR3 reads CASSPRQGTEAFF. As DNA, the CDR3 is TGCGCCAGCAGCCCTCGACAGGGCACTGAAGCTTTCTTT.

The chain carries TRBV5-6 and TRBJ1-2; D is ambiguous. The CDR3 spans 12 residues. V gave up 1 base and J gave up 8 bases, with 9 bases separating them. Looked up from germline, CDR1 is SGHDT and CDR2 is YYEEEE. In DNA, the CDR3 is TGTGCCAGCAGCTTGTTTGAGGGAGGCTACACCTTC. As protein: CASSLFEGGYTF.

The rearrangement joins TRBV27 to TRBJ1-2; 10 positions match TRBD1. Trimming cost V 7 bases and J 7 bases; bases outside gene matches: 18. The CDR3 consists of 17 residues. The germline CDR1 and CDR2 sequences are MNHEY and SMNVEV (reference sequence). In DNA form, the CDR3 reads TGTGCCAGCAAACCGACCCCAGACCTGACAGGGGGCGGTGGCTACACCTTC. Translation gives CASKPTPDLTGGGGYTF.

The chain recombines TRBV27 with TRBJ1-5; D gene unclear. The germline V and J ends were trimmed by 6 bases and 1 base, with 16 bases remaining between them. The CDR3 runs to 16 residues. Germline V lookup: CDR1 MNHEY, CDR2 SMNVEV (reference sequence). Here the CDR3 reads CASSGSPDGSNQPQHF. The CDR3 region has the DNA TGTGCCAGCAGCGGCTCCCCCGACGGCAGCAATCAGCCCCAGCATTTT.